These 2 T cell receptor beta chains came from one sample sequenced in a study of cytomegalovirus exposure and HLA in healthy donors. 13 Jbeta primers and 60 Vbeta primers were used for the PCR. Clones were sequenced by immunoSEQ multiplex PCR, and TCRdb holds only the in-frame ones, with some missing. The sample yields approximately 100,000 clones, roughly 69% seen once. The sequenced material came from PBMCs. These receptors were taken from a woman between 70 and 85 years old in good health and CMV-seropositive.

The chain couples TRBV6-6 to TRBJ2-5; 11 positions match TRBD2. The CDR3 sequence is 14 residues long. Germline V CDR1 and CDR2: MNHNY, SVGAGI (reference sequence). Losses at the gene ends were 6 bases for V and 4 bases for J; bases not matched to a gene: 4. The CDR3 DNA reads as TGTGCCAGCAGGCTAGCGGGGGGTGGAGAGACCCAGTACTTC. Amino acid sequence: CASRLAGGGETQYF.

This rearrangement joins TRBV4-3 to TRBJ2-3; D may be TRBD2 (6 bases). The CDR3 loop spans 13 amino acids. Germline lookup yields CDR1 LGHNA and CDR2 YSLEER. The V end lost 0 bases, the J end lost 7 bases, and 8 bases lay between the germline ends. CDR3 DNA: TGCGCCAGCAGCCAAGAGGCGGGGTATACGCAGTATTTT. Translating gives CASSQEAGYTQYF.